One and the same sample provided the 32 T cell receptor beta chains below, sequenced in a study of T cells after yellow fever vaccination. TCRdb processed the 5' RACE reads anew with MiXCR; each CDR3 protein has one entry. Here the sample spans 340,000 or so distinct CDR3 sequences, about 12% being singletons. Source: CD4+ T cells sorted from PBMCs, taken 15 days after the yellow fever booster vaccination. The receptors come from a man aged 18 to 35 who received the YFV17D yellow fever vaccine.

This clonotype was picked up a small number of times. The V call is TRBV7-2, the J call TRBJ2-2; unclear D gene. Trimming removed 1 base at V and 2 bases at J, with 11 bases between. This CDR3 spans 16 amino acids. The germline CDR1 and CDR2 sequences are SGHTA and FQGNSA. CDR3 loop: CASSLDRRFNTGELFF. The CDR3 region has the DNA TGTGCCAGCAGCTTAGATCGGAGATTCAACACCGGGGAGCTGTTTTTT.

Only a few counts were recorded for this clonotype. CDR3 in DNA: TGTGCCAGCAGCTCACAGACCTACTATGGCTACACCTTC. Translating it yields CASSSQTYYGYTF. V gene TRBV11-2 combines with J gene TRBJ1-2; D call uncertain. CDR3 length equals 13 residues. CDR1 is SGHAT, CDR2 FQNNGV, per germline. V lost 4 bases and J lost 3, with 9 bases in between.

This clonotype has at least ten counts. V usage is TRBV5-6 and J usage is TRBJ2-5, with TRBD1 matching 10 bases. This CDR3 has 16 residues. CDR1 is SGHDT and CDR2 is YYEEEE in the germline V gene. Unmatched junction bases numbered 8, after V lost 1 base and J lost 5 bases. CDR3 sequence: CASSLKGQGIVETQYF. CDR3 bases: TGTGCCAGCAGCTTGAAGGGACAGGGGATCGTGGAGACCCAGTACTTC.

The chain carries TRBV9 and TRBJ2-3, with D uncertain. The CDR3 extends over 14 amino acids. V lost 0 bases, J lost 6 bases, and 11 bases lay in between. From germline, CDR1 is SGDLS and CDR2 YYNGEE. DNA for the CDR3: TGTGCCAGCAGCGTAGTAGGCCATGGGGATACGCAGTATTTT. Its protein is CASSVVGHGDTQYF.

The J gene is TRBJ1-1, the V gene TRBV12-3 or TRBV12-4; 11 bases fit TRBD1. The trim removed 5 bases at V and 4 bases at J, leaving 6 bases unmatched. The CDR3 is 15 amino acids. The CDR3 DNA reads TGTGCCAGCAGTCCGACGGGACAGGGGGGCACTGAAGCTTTCTTT. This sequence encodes CASSPTGQGGTEAFF.

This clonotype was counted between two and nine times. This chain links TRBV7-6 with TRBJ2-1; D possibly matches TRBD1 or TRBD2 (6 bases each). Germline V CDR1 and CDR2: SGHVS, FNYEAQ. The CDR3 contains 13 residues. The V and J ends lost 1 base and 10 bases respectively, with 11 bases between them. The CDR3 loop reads CASSLVGGWEQFF. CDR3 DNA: TGTGCCAGCAGCTTAGTCGGGGGCTGGGAGCAGTTCTTC.

The CDR3 region is CASLASTGTAYNEQFF. CDR3 sequence (DNA): TGTGCCAGCTTAGCTTCCACGGGGACAGCCTACAATGAGCAGTTCTTC. The rearrangement links TRBV5-4 to TRBJ2-1, with 7 bases that match TRBD1. V gave up 7 bases and J gave up 2 bases; unmatched junction bases: 12. Germline V CDR1 and CDR2: SGHNT, YYREEE (reference sequence). CDR3 length: 16 residues.

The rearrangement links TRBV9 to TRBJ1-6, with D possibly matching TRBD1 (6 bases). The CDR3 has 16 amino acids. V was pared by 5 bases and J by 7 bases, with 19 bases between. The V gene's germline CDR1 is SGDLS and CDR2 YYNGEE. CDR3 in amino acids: CASRGGGGQSNSPLHF. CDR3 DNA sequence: TGTGCCAGCAGAGGAGGGGGAGGACAGTCAAATTCACCCCTCCACTTT. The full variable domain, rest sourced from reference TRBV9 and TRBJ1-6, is DSGVTQTPKHLITATGQRVTLRCSPRSGDLSVYWYQQSLDQGLQFLIQYYNGEERAKGNILERFSAQQFPDLHSELNLSSLELGDSALYFCASRGGGGQSNSPLHFGNGTRLTVT.

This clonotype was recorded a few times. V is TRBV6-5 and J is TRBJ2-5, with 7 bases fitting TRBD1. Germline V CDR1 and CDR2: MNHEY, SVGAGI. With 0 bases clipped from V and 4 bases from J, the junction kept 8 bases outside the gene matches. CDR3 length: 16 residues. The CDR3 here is CASSYSMGQLLETQYF. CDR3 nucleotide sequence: TGTGCCAGCAGTTACTCGATGGGACAGCTACTAGAGACCCAGTACTTC.

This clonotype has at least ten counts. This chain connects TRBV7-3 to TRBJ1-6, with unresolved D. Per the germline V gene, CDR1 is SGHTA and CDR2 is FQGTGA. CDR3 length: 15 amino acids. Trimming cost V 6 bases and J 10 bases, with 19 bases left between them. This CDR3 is CASSLSGGIDSPLHF. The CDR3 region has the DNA TGTGCCAGCAGTTTGTCGGGAGGCATCGACTCACCCCTCCACTTT.

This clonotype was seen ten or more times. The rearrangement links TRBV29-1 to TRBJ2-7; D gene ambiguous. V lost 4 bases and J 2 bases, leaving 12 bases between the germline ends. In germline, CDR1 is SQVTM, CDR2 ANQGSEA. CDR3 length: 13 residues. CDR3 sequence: CSVADQSPYEQYF. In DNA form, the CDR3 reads TGCAGCGTTGCCGACCAGTCCCCCTACGAGCAGTACTTC.

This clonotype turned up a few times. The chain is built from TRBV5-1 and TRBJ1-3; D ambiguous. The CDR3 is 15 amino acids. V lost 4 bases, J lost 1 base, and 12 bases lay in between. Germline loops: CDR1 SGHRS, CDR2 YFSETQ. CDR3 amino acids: CASSANTRSGNTIYF. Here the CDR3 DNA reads TGCGCCAGCAGCGCAAACACGCGGTCTGGAAACACCATATATTTT.

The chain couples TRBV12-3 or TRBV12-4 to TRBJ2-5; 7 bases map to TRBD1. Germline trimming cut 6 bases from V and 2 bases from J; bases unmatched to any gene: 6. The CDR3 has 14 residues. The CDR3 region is CASRRRDSQETQYF. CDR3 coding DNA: TGTGCCAGCAGACGCCGGGACAGTCAAGAGACCCAGTACTTC.

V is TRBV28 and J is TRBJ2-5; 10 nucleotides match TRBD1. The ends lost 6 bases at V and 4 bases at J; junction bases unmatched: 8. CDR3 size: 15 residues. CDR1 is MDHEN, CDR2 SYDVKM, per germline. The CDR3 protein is CASRSVDRGLETQYF. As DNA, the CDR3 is TGTGCCAGCAGATCGGTCGACAGGGGGCTAGAGACCCAGTACTTC.

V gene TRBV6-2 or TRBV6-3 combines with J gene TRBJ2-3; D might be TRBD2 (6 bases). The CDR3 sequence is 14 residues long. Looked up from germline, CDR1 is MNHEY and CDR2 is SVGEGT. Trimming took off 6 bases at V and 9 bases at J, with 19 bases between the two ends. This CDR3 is CASRQLTSTSTQYF. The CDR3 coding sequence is TGTGCCAGCAGGCAGCTAACTAGCACCAGCACGCAGTATTTT.

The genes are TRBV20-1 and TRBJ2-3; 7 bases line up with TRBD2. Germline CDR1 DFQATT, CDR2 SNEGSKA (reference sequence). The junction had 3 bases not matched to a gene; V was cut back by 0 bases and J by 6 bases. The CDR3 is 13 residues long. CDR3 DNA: TGCAGTGCTAGAGAGGGGGGGTTGGATACGCAGTATTTT. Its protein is CSAREGGLDTQYF.

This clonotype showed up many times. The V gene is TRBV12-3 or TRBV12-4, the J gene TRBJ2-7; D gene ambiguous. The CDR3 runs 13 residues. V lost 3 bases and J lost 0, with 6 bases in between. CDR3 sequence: CASSLTDSYEQYV. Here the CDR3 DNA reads TGTGCCAGCAGTTTGACGGACTCCTACGAGCAGTACGTC.

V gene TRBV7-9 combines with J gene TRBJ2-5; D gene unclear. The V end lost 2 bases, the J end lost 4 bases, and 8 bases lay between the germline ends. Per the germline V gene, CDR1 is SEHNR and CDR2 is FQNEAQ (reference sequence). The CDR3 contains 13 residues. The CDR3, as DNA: TGTGCCAGCAGCTTACCACCGTCAGAGACCCAGTACTTC. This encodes CASSLPPSETQYF.

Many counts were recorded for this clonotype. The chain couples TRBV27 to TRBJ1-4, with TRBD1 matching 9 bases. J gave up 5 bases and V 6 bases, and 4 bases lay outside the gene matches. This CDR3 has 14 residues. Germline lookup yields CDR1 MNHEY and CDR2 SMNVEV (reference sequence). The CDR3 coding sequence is TGTGCCAGCAGCTCGACAGGGGGAAATGAAAAACTGTTTTTT. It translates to CASSSTGGNEKLFF.

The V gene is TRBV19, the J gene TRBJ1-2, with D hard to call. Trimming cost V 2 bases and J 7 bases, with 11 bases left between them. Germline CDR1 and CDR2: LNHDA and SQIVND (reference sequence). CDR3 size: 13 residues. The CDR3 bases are TGTGCCAGTAGTATAACAGTTGCAGGTGGCTACACCTTC. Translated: CASSITVAGGYTF.

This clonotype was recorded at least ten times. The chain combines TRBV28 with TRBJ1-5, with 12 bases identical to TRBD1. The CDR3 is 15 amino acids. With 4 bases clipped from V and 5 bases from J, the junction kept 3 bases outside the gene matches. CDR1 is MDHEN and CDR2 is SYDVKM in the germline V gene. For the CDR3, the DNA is TGTGCCAGCAGTTCCGGGACAGGGGGCGATCAGCCCCAGCATTTT. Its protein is CASSSGTGGDQPQHF. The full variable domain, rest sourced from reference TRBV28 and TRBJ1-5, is DVKVTQSSRYLVKRTGEKVFLECVQDMDHENMFWYRQDPGLGLRLIYFSYDVKMKEKGDIPEGYSVSREKKERFSLILESASTNQTSMYLCASSSGTGGDQPQHFGDGTRLSIL.

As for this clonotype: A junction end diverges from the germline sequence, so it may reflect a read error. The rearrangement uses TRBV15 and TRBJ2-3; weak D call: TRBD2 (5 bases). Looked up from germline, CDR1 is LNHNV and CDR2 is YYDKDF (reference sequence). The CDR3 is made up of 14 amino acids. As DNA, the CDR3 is TGTGCCACCAGCAGCGGGGTCAGCACAGATACGGAGTATTTT. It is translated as CATSSGVSTDTEYF.

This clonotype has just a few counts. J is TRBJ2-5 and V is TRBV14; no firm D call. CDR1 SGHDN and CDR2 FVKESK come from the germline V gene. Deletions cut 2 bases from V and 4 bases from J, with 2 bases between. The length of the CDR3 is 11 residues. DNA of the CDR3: TGTGCCAGCAGCCAAACAGAGACCCAGTACTTC. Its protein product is CASSQTETQYF.

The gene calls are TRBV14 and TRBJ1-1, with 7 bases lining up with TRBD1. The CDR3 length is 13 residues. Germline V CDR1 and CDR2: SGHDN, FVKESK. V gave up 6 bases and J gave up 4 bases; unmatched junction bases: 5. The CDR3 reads CASRGQWGTEAFF. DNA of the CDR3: TGTGCCAGCAGGGGACAGTGGGGCACTGAAGCTTTCTTT. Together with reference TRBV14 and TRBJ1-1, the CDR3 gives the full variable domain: EAGVTQFPSHSVIEKGQTVTLRCDPISGHDNLYWYRRVMGKEIKFLLHFVKESKQDESGMPNNRFLAERTGGTYSTLKVQPAELEDSGVYFCASRGQWGTEAFFGQGTRLTVV.

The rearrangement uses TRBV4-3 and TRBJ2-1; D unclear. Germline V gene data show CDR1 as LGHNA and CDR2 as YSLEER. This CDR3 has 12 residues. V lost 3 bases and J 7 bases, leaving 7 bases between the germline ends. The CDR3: CASSQWPNEQFF. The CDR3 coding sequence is TGCGCCAGCAGCCAGTGGCCGAATGAGCAGTTCTTC.

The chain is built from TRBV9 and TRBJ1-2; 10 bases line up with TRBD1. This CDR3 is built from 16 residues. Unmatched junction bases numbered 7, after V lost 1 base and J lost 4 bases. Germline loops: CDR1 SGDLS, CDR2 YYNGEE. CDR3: CASSVTGQGSIYGYTF. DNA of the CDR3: TGTGCCAGCAGCGTAACGGGACAGGGGAGTATCTATGGCTACACCTTC. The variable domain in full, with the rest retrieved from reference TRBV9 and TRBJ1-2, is DSGVTQTPKHLITATGQRVTLRCSPRSGDLSVYWYQQSLDQGLQFLIQYYNGEERAKGNILERFSAQQFPDLHSELNLSSLELGDSALYFCASSVTGQGSIYGYTFGSGTRLTVV.

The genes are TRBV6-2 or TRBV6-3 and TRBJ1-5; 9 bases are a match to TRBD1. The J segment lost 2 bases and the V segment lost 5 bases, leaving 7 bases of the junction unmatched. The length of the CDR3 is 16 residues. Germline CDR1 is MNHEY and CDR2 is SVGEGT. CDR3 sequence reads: CASSQLGQGGNQPQHF. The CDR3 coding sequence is TGTGCCAGCAGTCAACTGGGACAGGGTGGCAATCAGCCCCAGCATTTT.

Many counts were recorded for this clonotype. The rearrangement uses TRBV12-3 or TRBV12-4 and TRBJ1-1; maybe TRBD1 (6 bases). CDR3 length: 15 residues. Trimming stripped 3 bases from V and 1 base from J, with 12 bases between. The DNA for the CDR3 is TGTGCCAGCAGTTTTTGGGGGCGAGGGAACACTGAAGCTTTCTTT. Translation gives CASSFWGRGNTEAFF.

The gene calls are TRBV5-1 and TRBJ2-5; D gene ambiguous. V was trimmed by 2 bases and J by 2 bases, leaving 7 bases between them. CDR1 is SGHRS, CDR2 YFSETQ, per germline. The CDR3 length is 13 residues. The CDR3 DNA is TGCGCCAGCAGCTTTGCCGCGCAAGAGACCCAGTACTTC. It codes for CASSFAAQETQYF.

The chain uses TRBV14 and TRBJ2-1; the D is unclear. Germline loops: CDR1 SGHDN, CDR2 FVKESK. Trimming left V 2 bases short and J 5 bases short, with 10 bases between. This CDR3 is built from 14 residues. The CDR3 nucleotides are TGTGCCAGCAGCCAAACAAGGTGGAACAATGAGCAGTTCTTC. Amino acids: CASSQTRWNNEQFF.

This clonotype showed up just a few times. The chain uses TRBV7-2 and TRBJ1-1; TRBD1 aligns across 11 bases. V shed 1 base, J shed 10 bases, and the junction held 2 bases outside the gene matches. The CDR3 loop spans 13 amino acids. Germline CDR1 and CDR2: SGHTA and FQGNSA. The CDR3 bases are TGTGCCAGCAGCTTAGGCGGGACAGGGGGAGCTTTCTTT. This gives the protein CASSLGGTGGAFF.

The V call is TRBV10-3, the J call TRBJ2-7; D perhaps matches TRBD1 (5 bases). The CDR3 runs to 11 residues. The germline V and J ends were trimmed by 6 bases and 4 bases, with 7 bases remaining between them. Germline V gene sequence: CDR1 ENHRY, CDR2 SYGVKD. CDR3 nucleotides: TGTGCCATCAGCAGGACATACGAGCAGTACTTC. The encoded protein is CAISRTYEQYF.